This passage covers 17 T cell receptor beta chains from one sample sequenced in a study of OX40 agonist ivuxolimab in advanced cancers. Sequencing used immunoSEQ multiplex PCR; TCRdb keeps in-frame clones, though not all of them. This table holds tens of thousands of clones, 75% to 90% found once. The sequences come from CD4+ or CD8+ T cells sorted from blood, collected in a trial of the OX40 agonist ivuxolimab. These receptors all stem from an adult with an advanced solid tumor such as melanoma, head and neck, liver or kidney cancer.

This clone was found once. The V and J genes are TRBV27 and TRBJ2-2; TRBD1 agrees at 7 bases. The V segment lost 2 bases and the J segment 3 bases; nucleotides outside the gene matches: 6. Germline V gene sequence: CDR1 MNHEY, CDR2 SMNVEV (reference sequence). This CDR3 contains 16 residues. The CDR3 DNA reads TGTGCCAGCAGTTTACGGGATGACAGGGACACCGGGGAGCTGTTTTTT. Residues: CASSLRDDRDTGELFF.

The chain couples TRBV6-5 to TRBJ2-3; no firm D call. This CDR3 contains 15 residues. CDR1 and CDR2 (germline): MNHEY, SVGAGI. Trimming stripped 6 bases from V and 2 bases from J, with 15 bases between. The CDR3 sequence is CASSPTVAYTDTQYF. The DNA of the CDR3 is TGTGCCAGCAGCCCCACGGTGGCCTACACAGATACGCAGTATTTT.

V gene TRBV11-2 combines with J gene TRBJ1-5; D call uncertain. CDR1 and CDR2 from the germline V gene are SGHAT and FQNNGV. The CDR3 totals 12 residues. The ends were cut back, 5 bases at V and 3 bases at J, with 5 bases in the middle. The CDR3 coding sequence is TGTGCCAGCAGCCGGACCAATCAGCCCCAGCATTTT. This translates into CASSRTNQPQHF.

The chain joins TRBV7-9 to TRBJ2-1, with a tentative D call TRBD2 (7 bases). The CDR3 has 15 residues. V shed 4 bases and J shed 8 bases, with 18 bases lying between them. Germline V gene data show CDR1 as SEHNR and CDR2 as FQNEAQ (reference sequence). CDR3 loop: CASSSMGGAGDEQFF. The CDR3 nucleotides are TGTGCCAGCAGCTCCATGGGGGGGGCAGGGGATGAGCAGTTCTTC.

Only one count was recorded for this clone. The chain's CDR3 is CASSSLAGQGEQFF. The CDR3 nucleotides are TGTGCCAGCAGCAGTCTAGCGGGACAAGGGGAGCAGTTCTTC. This rearrangement joins TRBV7-2 to TRBJ2-1; 9 bases match TRBD2. The germline V gene encodes CDR1 SGHTA and CDR2 FQGNSA. This CDR3 has 14 residues. The V gene end was trimmed by 5 bases and the J gene end by 10 bases; junction bases not matched to a gene: 9.

The chain recombines TRBV5-1 with TRBJ2-7, with TRBD2 matching 12 bases. The CDR3 contains 17 residues. Germline trimming cut 4 bases from V and 3 bases from J; bases unmatched to any gene: 11. In germline, CDR1 is SGHRS, CDR2 YFSETQ. CDR3 amino acids: CASSPGLAGTLFYEQYF. In DNA, the CDR3 is TGCGCCAGCAGCCCGGGACTAGCGGGCACCCTCTTCTACGAGCAGTACTTC.

The CDR3 sequence is CASSQVIDQPQHF. In nucleotides, the CDR3 is TGCGCCAGCAGCCAAGTGATTGACCAGCCCCAGCATTTT. The chain has TRBV4-3 and TRBJ1-5; unclear D gene. V lost 1 base and J 7 bases, leaving 8 bases between the germline ends. CDR1 and CDR2 from the germline V gene are LGHNA and YSLEER. The CDR3 is made up of 13 amino acids.

The chain employs TRBV11-3 and TRBJ2-5, with 7 bases lining up with TRBD1. Looked up from germline, CDR1 is SGHNT and CDR2 is YENEEA. This CDR3 region has 14 residues. With 5 bases clipped from V and 5 bases from J, the junction kept 8 bases outside the gene matches. This CDR3 is CASSHTGAGETQYF. CDR3 nucleotide sequence: TGTGCCAGCAGCCACACAGGGGCCGGGGAGACCCAGTACTTC. Using reference TRBV11-3 and TRBJ2-5 for the parts outside the CDR3, the full variable domain is EAGVVQSPRYKIIEKKQPVAFWCNPISGHNTLYWYLQNLGQGPELLIRYENEEAVDDSQLPKDRFSAERLKGVDSTLKIQPAELGDSAVYLCASSHTGAGETQYFGPGTRLLVL.

This CDR3 is CASSLDRDGAFF. CDR3 bases: TGTGCCAGCAGCTTAGACAGGGATGGAGCTTTCTTT. The chain has TRBV7-9 and TRBJ1-1, with D perhaps matching TRBD1 (6 bases). Germline values: CDR1 SEHNR, CDR2 FQNEAQ (reference sequence). This CDR3 is built from 12 residues. Trimming shortened V by 1 base and J by 10 bases, and 10 bases separated the two germline ends.

The V call is TRBV7-8, the J call TRBJ1-2; weak D call: TRBD1 (5 bases). Germline CDR1 is SGHVS and CDR2 is FQNEAQ. V lost 1 base and J lost 3, with 15 bases in between. The CDR3 sequence is 16 residues long. CDR3 region: CASSLEGLREDYGYTF. The CDR3, as DNA: TGTGCCAGCAGCTTAGAGGGGCTGAGGGAGGACTATGGCTACACCTTC.

The sample holds one count of this clone. This chain connects TRBV6-5 to TRBJ1-2; possible D gene TRBD1, 5 bases. Germline assignment: CDR1 MNHEY and CDR2 SVGAGI. The CDR3 consists of 12 residues. Trimming left V 0 bases short and J 10 bases short, with 9 bases between. The CDR3, as DNA: TGTGCCAGCAGTTACTCGGCCAGGGACTACACCTTC. Protein: CASSYSARDYTF.

This clone is classed as medium-sized. This CDR3 is CASSWVGTGGYEQYF. DNA for the CDR3: TGCGCCAGCAGTTGGGTCGGGACAGGGGGTTACGAGCAGTACTTC. The chain carries TRBV5-1 and TRBJ2-7, with 11 bases that match TRBD1. The V segment lost 5 bases and the J segment 4 bases; nucleotides outside the gene matches: 8. The CDR3 sequence is 15 residues long. Germline values: CDR1 SGHRS, CDR2 YFSETQ.

The chain couples TRBV6-5 to TRBJ1-6; tentatively, D is TRBD1 (5 bases). The CDR3 is made up of 14 amino acids. Trimming left V 0 bases short and J 6 bases short, with 6 bases between. In germline, CDR1 is MNHEY, CDR2 SVGAGI. The CDR3 is CASSYSGANSPLHF. The DNA of the CDR3 is TGTGCCAGCAGTTACTCCGGGGCTAATTCACCCCTCCACTTT.

The chain uses TRBV19 and TRBJ1-1; a possible D gene is TRBD1 (5 bases). Germline CDR1 is LNHDA and CDR2 is SQIVND (reference sequence). V was shortened by 5 bases and J by 1 base, with 11 bases between the two germline ends. The CDR3 contains 14 residues. CDR3 nucleotides: TGTGCCAGTAGTTGGGACCCAGGGAACACTGAAGCTTTCTTT. Its protein product is CASSWDPGNTEAFF. Full variable domain (outside the CDR3, taken from reference TRBV19 and TRBJ1-1): DGGITQSPKYLFRKEGQNVTLSCEQNLNHDAMYWYRQDPGQGLRLIYYSQIVNDFQKGDIAEGYSVSREKKESFPLTVTSAQKNPTAFYLCASSWDPGNTEAFFGQGTRLTVV.

CDR3 DNA: TGTGCCAGCAGCAGCAGACCCGCTTACAATGAGCAGTTCTTC. Translated, it gives CASSSRPAYNEQFF. The chain couples TRBV7-6 to TRBJ2-1; D is ambiguous. Germline CDR1 is SGHVS and CDR2 is FNYEAQ. The CDR3 runs to 14 residues. The V end was cut by 5 bases, the J end by 4 bases, with 12 bases between.

The chain uses TRBV7-8 and TRBJ1-1; a possible D gene is TRBD1 (6 bases). This CDR3 spans 11 amino acids. Germline V lookup: CDR1 SGHVS, CDR2 FQNEAQ. Deletions cut 6 bases from V and 5 bases from J, with 7 bases between. The CDR3 nucleotides read TGTGCCAGCAGTAGGGGGACTGAAGCTTTCTTT. Its translation is CASSRGTEAFF.

DNA of the CDR3: TGTGCCAGCAGCTTAGTCAACTCAGGAGGAGGCGGGGAGCTGTTTTTT. Translated: CASSLVNSGGGGELFF. This chain uses TRBV11-2 with TRBJ2-2; D may be TRBD2 (5 bases). Germline-derived CDR1 and CDR2 are SGHAT and FQNNGV. V lost 1 base and J 7 bases, leaving 16 bases between the germline ends. This CDR3 region has 16 residues. Together with reference TRBV11-2 and TRBJ2-2, the CDR3 gives the full variable domain: EAGVAQSPRYKIIEKRQSVAFWCNPISGHATLYWYQQILGQGPKLLIQFQNNGVVDDSQLPKDRFSAERLKGVDSTLKIQPAKLEDSAVYLCASSLVNSGGGGELFFGEGSRLTVL.